The clone carrying this TCR beta chain came up once. This sample was included in a study of blood T cell repertoires in COVID-19. For the study at large: Material from acute and convalescent COVID-19 was sourced from the United States, Italy and Spain. Nucleic acid was either cDNA or gDNA, and it came from T cells, B-cell-depleted T cells, or PBMCs.

Germline V gene lookup returns CDR1 SEHNR and CDR2 FQNEAQ (reference sequence). V lost 4 bases and J 2 bases, leaving 15 bases between the germline ends. The CDR3 runs to 15 residues. Original analysis: Amplification of reference gene primers was used by the study to estimate nucleated cell counts. Here immunoSEQ multiplex PCR was the method, and the copy in TCRdb shows in-frame clones only, minus some. That table gives V, J and clone size, and the DNA gave D and trimming. In the table there are about 140,000 clones, just under 90% of which are singletons. The clonotype was recovered from a woman aged 40 to 50 with acute or convalescent COVID-19. The rearrangement joins TRBV7-9 to TRBJ2-7, with D tentatively TRBD1 (6 bases). Sequenced: peripheral blood. CDR3 in amino acids: CASSSGVQGPYEQYF. The CDR3 nucleotides read TGTGCCAGCAGCTCAGGAGTCCAGGGGCCCTACGAGCAGTACTTC. The entire variable domain, with the rest obtained from reference TRBV7-9 and TRBJ2-7, is as follows: DTGVSQNPRHKITKRGQNVTFRCDPISEHNRLYWYRQTLGQGPEFLTYFQNEAQLEKSRLLSDRFSAERPKGSFSTLEIQRTEQGDSAMYLCASSSGVQGPYEQYFGPGTRLTVT.